The rows below give T cell receptor beta chains drawn from one sample of a study of cytomegalovirus exposure and HLA in healthy donors. The data were produced by immunoSEQ multiplex PCR, yet TCRdb's version contains in-frame clones alone and is incomplete. The sample includes 150,000 to 200,000 clones. The sample comprised PBMCs. The receptors here all came from a woman aged 60-75 years in good health and CMV-seronegative. CDR3s leave out the opening cysteine and the closing phenylalanine or tryptophan. The order of the fields is J gene, V gene, CDR3 protein.

TRBJ1-3 | TRBV11-2 | ASSVLDRLSSGNTIY
TRBJ1-4 | TRBV6-6 | ASSYLYATNEKLF
TRBJ2-3 | TRBV5-1 | ASSLGIAGTTDTQY
TRBJ1-3 | TRBV4-2 | ASSRQGARDPGNTIY
TRBJ1-5 | TRBV7-8 | ASSSGQWNQPQH
TRBJ2-5 | TRBV5-1 | ASSLAGNGETQY
TRBJ2-7 | TRBV30 | AWTGGNYEQY
TRBJ2-1 | TRBV14 | ASTDRGLGEQF
TRBJ1-1 | TRBV7-2 | ASSFSLNTEAF
TRBJ2-1 | TRBV2 | ASSDGGVYNEQF
TRBJ1-2 | TRBV6-5 | ASRPRQAGYT
TRBJ2-6 | TRBV27 | ASSSPPYLPSGANVLT
TRBJ2-7 | TRBV9 | ASSGGQGAGEQY
TRBJ1-1 | TRBV19 | ASSLGQGVLNTEAF
TRBJ2-1 | TRBV7-4 | ASIDDRISSYNEQF
TRBJ2-7 | TRBV9 | ASSVESGNYEQY
TRBJ1-3 | TRBV7-9 | ASSLTYSSGNTIY
TRBJ1-1 | TRBV7-3 | ASSLFEVGLNTEAF
TRBJ1-2 | TRBV10-3 | AISESGASYGYT
TRBJ2-1 | TRBV5-1 | ASSLVGQGGNEQF
TRBJ1-1 | TRBV4-3 | ASSQDGTIGGLNTEAF
TRBJ1-4 | TRBV12-5 | ASGFSLPGDEKLF
NA | TRBV29-1 | SAVGLAGVFSYEQY
TRBJ2-7 | TRBV7-9 | ASSPEGSSYEQY
TRBJ2-1 | TRBV9 | ASSADEGLAGGNEQF
TRBJ1-2 | TRBV5-1 | ASSPSESRGSYGYT
TRBJ1-1 | TRBV11-3 | ASSLDYRGNTEAF
TRBJ2-7 | TRBV4-2 | ASSQISGGISYEQY
TRBJ2-1 | TRBV7-9 | ASSLVSKPYNEQF
TRBJ2-1 | TRBV7-2 | ASSLVGQPAAGEQF
TRBJ2-1 | TRBV5-8 | ASSFPGLAGLRNEQF